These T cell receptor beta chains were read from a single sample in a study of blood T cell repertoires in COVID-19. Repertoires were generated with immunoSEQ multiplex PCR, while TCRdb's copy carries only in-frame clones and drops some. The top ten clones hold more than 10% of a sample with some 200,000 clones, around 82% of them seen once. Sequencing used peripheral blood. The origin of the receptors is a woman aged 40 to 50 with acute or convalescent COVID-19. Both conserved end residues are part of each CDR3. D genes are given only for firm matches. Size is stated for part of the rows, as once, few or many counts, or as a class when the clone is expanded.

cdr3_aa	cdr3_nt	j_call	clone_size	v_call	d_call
CASSELQGALGYTF	TGTGCCAGCAGTGAATTACAGGGGGCGCTGGGCTACACCTTC	TRBJ1-2	-	TRBV6-1	TRBD1
CATSRGDSNYEQYF	TGTGCCACCAGCAGAGGGGACTCAAACTACGAGCAGTACTTC	TRBJ2-7	-	TRBV15	-
CASSSRPTGLEQYF	TGCGCCAGCAGCTCCCGTCCCACGGGACTCGAGCAGTACTTC	TRBJ2-7	-	TRBV5-1	-
CASSQGLAGGMEETQYF	TGTGCCAGCAGCCAAGGTCTAGCGGGAGGGATGGAAGAGACCCAGTACTTC	TRBJ2-5	-	TRBV3-1/TRBV3-2	TRBD2
CASSQDRTEAFF	TGTGCCAGCAGCCAAGATCGCACTGAAGCTTTCTTT	TRBJ1-1	-	TRBV3-1/TRBV3-2	-
CATSKTGNTDTQYF	TGTGCCACCTCCAAGACAGGGAACACAGATACGCAGTATTTT	TRBJ2-3	-	TRBV19	TRBD1
CASGLAGGVYEQYF	TGTGCTAGTGGTTTGGCCGGGGGGGTCTACGAGCAGTACTTC	TRBJ2-7	-	TRBV12-5	TRBD2
CASSLRSGELFF	TGTGCCAGCAGTCTCCGGTCCGGGGAGCTGTTTTTT	TRBJ2-2	-	TRBV6-5	-
CASSPGDQRMNTEAFF	TGTGCCAGCAGCCCAGGGGATCAAAGGATGAACACTGAAGCTTTCTTT	TRBJ1-1	-	TRBV9	-
CASSLRGASYEQYF	TGTGCCAGCAGTCTTCGGGGGGCCTCCTACGAGCAGTACTTC	TRBJ2-7	-	TRBV27	-
CAWSKRASGEAGELFF	TGTGCCTGGAGTAAAAGGGCTTCCGGGGAGGCCGGGGAGCTGTTTTTT	TRBJ2-2	-	TRBV30	-
CASSIGTPYEQYF	TGCGCCAGCAGCATCGGGACACCTTACGAGCAGTACTTC	TRBJ2-7	-	TRBV5-1	-
CASMSFLELTDTQYF	TGTGCCAGCATGTCATTTTTGGAGCTCACAGATACGCAGTATTTT	TRBJ2-3	once	TRBV27	-
CASSEIAGDEQFF	TGTGCCAGCAGTGAGATAGCGGGGGATGAGCAGTTCTTC	TRBJ2-1	-	TRBV6-1	TRBD2
CASSSGQGEYEQYF	TGTGCCAGCAGCTCCGGACAGGGGGAGTACGAGCAGTACTTC	TRBJ2-7	-	TRBV11-2	TRBD1